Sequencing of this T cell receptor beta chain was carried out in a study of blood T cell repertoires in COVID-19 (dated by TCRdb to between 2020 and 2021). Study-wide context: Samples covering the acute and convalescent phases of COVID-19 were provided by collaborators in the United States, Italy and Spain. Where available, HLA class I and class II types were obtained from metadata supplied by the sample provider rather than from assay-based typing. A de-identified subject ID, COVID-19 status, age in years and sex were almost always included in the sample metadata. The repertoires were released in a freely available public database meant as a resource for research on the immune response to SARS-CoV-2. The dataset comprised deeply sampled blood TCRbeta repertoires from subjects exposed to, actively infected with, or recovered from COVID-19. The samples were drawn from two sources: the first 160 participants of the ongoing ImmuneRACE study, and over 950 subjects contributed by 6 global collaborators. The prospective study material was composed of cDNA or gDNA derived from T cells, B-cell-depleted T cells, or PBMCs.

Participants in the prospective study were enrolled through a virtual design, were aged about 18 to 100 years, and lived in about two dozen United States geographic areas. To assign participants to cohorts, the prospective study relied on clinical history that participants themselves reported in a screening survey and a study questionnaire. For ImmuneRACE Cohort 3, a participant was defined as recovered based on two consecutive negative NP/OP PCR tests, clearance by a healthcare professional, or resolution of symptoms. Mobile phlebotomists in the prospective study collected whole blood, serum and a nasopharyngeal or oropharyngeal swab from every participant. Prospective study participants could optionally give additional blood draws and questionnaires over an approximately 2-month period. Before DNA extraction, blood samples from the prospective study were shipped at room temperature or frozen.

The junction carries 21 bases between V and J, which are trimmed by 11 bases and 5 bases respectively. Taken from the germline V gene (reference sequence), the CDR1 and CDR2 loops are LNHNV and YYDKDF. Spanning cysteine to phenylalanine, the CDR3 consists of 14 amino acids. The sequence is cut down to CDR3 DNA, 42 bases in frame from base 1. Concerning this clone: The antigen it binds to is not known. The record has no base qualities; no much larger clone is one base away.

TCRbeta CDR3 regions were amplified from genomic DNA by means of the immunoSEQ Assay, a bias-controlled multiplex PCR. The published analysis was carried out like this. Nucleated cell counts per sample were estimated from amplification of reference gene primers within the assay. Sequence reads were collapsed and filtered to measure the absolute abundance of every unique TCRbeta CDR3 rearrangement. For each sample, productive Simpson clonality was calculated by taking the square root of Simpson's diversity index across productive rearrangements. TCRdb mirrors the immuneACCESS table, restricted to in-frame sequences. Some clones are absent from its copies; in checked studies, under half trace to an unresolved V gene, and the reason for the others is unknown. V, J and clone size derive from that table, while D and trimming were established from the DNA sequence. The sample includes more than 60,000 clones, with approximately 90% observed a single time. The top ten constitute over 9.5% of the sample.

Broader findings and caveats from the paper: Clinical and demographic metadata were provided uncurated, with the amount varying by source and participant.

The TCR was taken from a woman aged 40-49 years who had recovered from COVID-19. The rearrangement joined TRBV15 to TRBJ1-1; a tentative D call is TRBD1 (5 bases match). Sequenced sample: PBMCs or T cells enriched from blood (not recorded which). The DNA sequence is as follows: TGTGCCTCACGGCGCGGGTGGGGGGAGACTGAAGCTTTCTTT. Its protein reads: CASRRGWGETEAFF.